The text below deals with one T cell receptor (beta chain). Antigen unknown. Data came from immunoSEQ multiplex PCR; TCRdb stores just in-frame clones and leaves some out. The sample lists about 26,000 clones, around 80% occurring once. This sample was taken from a study of somatic mutations in cytotoxic T cells in rheumatoid arthritis. Study background: In some cases, T-cell populations stained with V beta antibodies were flow-sorted at nearly 100% purity, and these included V beta1+ cells sequenced for TCRB. Study results and caveats: Any difference in CD8+ T-cell clonality between patients who had rheumatoid arthritis and healthy controls who were age-matched was not statistically significant. More than 20% of CD8+ cells belonged to the largest clone in 8 of 65 patients. Of the expanded CD8+ clones, the antigen targets were not known.

This CDR3 has 14 amino acids. V lost 5 bases to trimming and J lost 7 bases, with 15 bases between them. Germline V gene data show CDR1 as MNHEY and CDR2 as SVGAGI. Sequences were obtained from CD8+ T cells sorted from blood. The chain couples TRBV6-5 to TRBJ2-1; D possibly corresponds to TRBD2 (6 bases). The TCR comes from a man aged 50-60 years in good health. In DNA form, the CDR3 reads TGTGCCAGCAGTCTTTATGGGACTCCTAATGAGCAGTTCTTC. Its translation is CASSLYGTPNEQFF.